This passage covers 29 T cell receptor beta chains from one sample sequenced in a study of blood T cell repertoires in COVID-19. Assay: immunoSEQ multiplex PCR; the TCRdb copy retains only in-frame clones and omits some. The table includes hundreds of thousands of clones, approximately 90% detected once. The sample was peripheral blood. Receptors originate from a woman aged 30 to 39 who had recovered from COVID-19.

This clone was seen a few times. The chain uses TRBV18 and TRBJ2-3; unclear D gene. This CDR3 spans 12 amino acids. Germline-derived CDR1 and CDR2 are KGHSH and LQKENI. The germline V and J ends were trimmed by 1 base and 10 bases, with 9 bases remaining between them. CDR3 loop: CASSPQARAQYF. CDR3 sequence (DNA): TGTGCCAGCTCACCACAGGCACGGGCGCAGTATTTT.

This chain joins TRBV7-3 and TRBJ1-3; the match to TRBD1 covers 10 bases. This CDR3 region has 19 residues. V was pared by 2 bases and J by 6 bases, with 16 bases of the junction left unmatched. Per germline, CDR1 SGHTA and CDR2 FQGTGA. The CDR3 loop is CASSLVRTGGITFENTIYF. The DNA of the CDR3 is TGTGCCAGCAGCTTAGTTAGGACAGGGGGGATCACGTTTGAAAACACCATATATTTT.

This clone occurred a few times. The rearrangement uses TRBV4-1 and TRBJ1-2; no clear D. Germline V gives CDR1 MGHRA, CDR2 YSYEKL. The CDR3 has 13 residues. V lost 2 bases, J lost 6 bases, and 10 bases lay in between. CDR3 bases: TGCGCCAGCAGCCAATCCCCCGGAGATGGCTACACCTTC. Residues: CASSQSPGDGYTF.

This chain links TRBV5-1 with TRBJ1-2; D is undetermined. Germline V gives CDR1 SGHRS, CDR2 YFSETQ. The V and J ends lost 1 base and 0 bases respectively, with 10 bases between them. The CDR3 is 15 residues long. The CDR3 coding sequence is TGCGCCAGCAGCTTGACCCCCCGAGCTAACTATGGCTACACCTTC. Translated, it gives CASSLTPRANYGYTF.

This clone has only one observation. V is TRBV19 and J is TRBJ1-2; 7 positions agree with TRBD1. There are 14 residues in the CDR3. Trimming took 5 bases from V and 5 from J; bases not matched to a gene: 8. CDR1 is LNHDA and CDR2 is SQIVND in the germline V gene (reference sequence). This chain's CDR3 is CASSGTGVGYGYTF. The CDR3 DNA follows: TGTGCCAGTAGTGGTACAGGGGTGGGATATGGCTACACCTTC.

This sequence joins TRBV2 and TRBJ1-1, with D perhaps TRBD1 (5 bases). Germline loops: CDR1 SNHLY, CDR2 FYNNEI. The CDR3 is 14 amino acids. The V gene lost 7 bases and the J gene lost 1 base, with 13 bases spanning the gap. The CDR3 is CASKIGAGNTEAFF. CDR3 bases: TGTGCCAGCAAGATAGGGGCTGGGAACACTGAAGCTTTCTTT.

The chain recombines TRBV5-8 with TRBJ2-7; tentative D call: TRBD2 (6 bases). CDR1 is SGHTS and CDR2 is YDEGEE in the germline V gene. Trimming took off 4 bases at V and 1 base at J, with 18 bases between the two ends. The CDR3 is made up of 16 amino acids. CDR3 loop: CASSRRGGKGSYEQYF. For the CDR3, the DNA is TGTGCCAGCAGCCGAAGGGGCGGGAAAGGGTCCTACGAGCAGTACTTC.

The V gene is TRBV27, the J gene TRBJ2-1; 7 bases align to TRBD2. Germline V gene lookup returns CDR1 MNHEY and CDR2 SMNVEV (reference sequence). The CDR3 totals 14 residues. V was pared by 2 bases and J by 4 bases, with 2 bases of the junction left unmatched. The CDR3 DNA sequence: TGTGCCAGCAGTTTACGCGGGGGTTACAATGAGCAGTTCTTC. Protein product: CASSLRGGYNEQFF.

The V call is TRBV3-1 (or the pseudogene TRBV3-2), the J call TRBJ2-5; TRBD2 might be the D (5 bases). V was trimmed by 2 bases and J by 8 bases, leaving 18 bases between them. CDR3 length equals 15 residues. Germline V gene sequence: CDR1 LGHDT, CDR2 YNNKEL (reference sequence). CDR3 protein: CASSQRRNRVGTQYF. The CDR3 bases are TGTGCCAGCAGCCAAAGGAGGAATAGGGTGGGCACCCAGTACTTC.

The rearrangement links TRBV6-6 to TRBJ1-1, with 7 bases identical to TRBD1. The CDR3 contains 12 residues. The V and J ends lost 5 bases and 6 bases, in that order; junction bases with no gene match: 3. The V gene's germline CDR1 is MNHNY and CDR2 SVGAGI (reference sequence). The CDR3 is CASSDRAAEAFF. DNA for the CDR3: TGTGCCAGCAGTGACAGGGCGGCTGAAGCTTTCTTT.

This clone appeared a single time. The chain carries TRBV6-5 and TRBJ2-3; the D gene is possibly TRBD1 (6 bases). Germline CDR1 and CDR2: MNHEY and SVGAGI. The CDR3 runs 14 residues. The V gene lost 7 bases and the J gene lost 0 bases, with 11 bases spanning the gap. CDR3 coding DNA: TGTGCCAGCAAGCGACAGGAGAGCACAGATACGCAGTATTTT. Residues: CASKRQESTDTQYF.

The V gene is TRBV2, the J gene TRBJ1-1, with D possibly being TRBD1 (6 bases). V shed 6 bases and J shed 7 bases, with 18 bases lying between them. The CDR3 extends over 14 amino acids. CDR1 SNHLY and CDR2 FYNNEI come from the germline V gene. The CDR3 region is CASRATGSDIEAFF. The CDR3 DNA is TGTGCCAGCAGGGCCACAGGGAGCGACATTGAAGCTTTCTTT.

The chain couples TRBV9 to TRBJ2-5; D might be TRBD2 (6 bases). Germline V gives CDR1 SGDLS, CDR2 YYNGEE. Trimming took off 6 bases at V and 5 bases at J, with 14 bases between the two ends. The CDR3 runs to 13 residues. CDR3 sequence reads: CASTKAGSETQYF. In nucleotides, the CDR3 is TGTGCCAGCACCAAGGCGGGGAGCGAGACCCAGTACTTC.

The V and J genes are TRBV5-1 and TRBJ2-3; a weak D match, TRBD1 (6 bases). The V gene's germline CDR1 is SGHRS and CDR2 YFSETQ. Trimming removed 3 bases from V and 5 bases from J, with 10 bases in between. The CDR3 length is 13 residues. This CDR3 is CASSSLQGDTQYF. DNA of the CDR3: TGCGCCAGCAGCTCATTACAGGGAGATACGCAGTATTTT.

The rearrangement links TRBV18 to TRBJ2-1, with 7 bases aligning to TRBD1. The CDR3 contains 15 residues. V dropped 0 bases and J dropped 9; count of bases not matched to a gene: 8. The germline V gene has CDR1 KGHSH and CDR2 LQKENI. In nucleotides, the CDR3 is TGTGCCAGCTCACCACCATCACAGGGGCGCGGTGAGCAGTTCTTC. Translated: CASSPPSQGRGEQFF. Variable domain in full (rest from reference TRBV18 and TRBJ2-1): NAGVMQNPRHLVRRRGQEARLRCSPMKGHSHVYWYRQLPEEGLKFMVYLQKENIIDESGMPKERFSAEFPKEGPSILRIQQVVRGDSAAYFCASSPPSQGRGEQFFGPGTRLTVL.

The CDR3 here is CASRPRWPGQRKSGANVLTF. The CDR3 bases are TGTGCCAGCAGGCCTCGATGGCCGGGACAGCGAAAATCTGGGGCCAACGTCCTGACTTTC. The V and J genes are TRBV28 and TRBJ2-6; 7 bases agree with TRBD1. With V trimmed by 6 bases and J by 1 base, 18 bases remained unmatched. Per the germline V gene, CDR1 is MDHEN and CDR2 is SYDVKM. The CDR3 is made up of 20 amino acids. The full variable domain, in which reference TRBV28 and TRBJ2-6 provide the parts outside the CDR3, is DVKVTQSSRYLVKRTGEKVFLECVQDMDHENMFWYRQDPGLGLRLIYFSYDVKMKEKGDIPEGYSVSREKKERFSLILESASTNQTSMYLCASRPRWPGQRKSGANVLTFGAGSRLTVL.

The chain is built from TRBV5-1 and TRBJ2-7; no clear D. CDR3 length equals 14 residues. The germline V gene has CDR1 SGHRS and CDR2 YFSETQ. V gave up 0 bases and J gave up 0 bases, with 7 bases separating them. The CDR3, as DNA: TGCGCCAGCAGCTTGGGACACAGCTCCTACGAGCAGTACTTC. Amino acid sequence: CASSLGHSSYEQYF.

In nucleotides, the CDR3 is TGTGCCAGCAGTTACCCTTTTGGACCAGGGGACATTCAGTACTTC. It codes for CASSYPFGPGDIQYF. The V gene is TRBV6-2 or TRBV6-3, the J gene TRBJ2-4; TRBD1 might be the D (6 bases). Germline CDR1 is MNHEY and CDR2 is SVGEGT. The CDR3 length is 15 residues. Trimming stripped 2 bases from V and 8 bases from J, with 16 bases between.

The rearrangement joins TRBV7-8 to TRBJ1-4, with D unclear. Trimming cost V 5 bases and J 8 bases, with 18 bases left between them. This CDR3 contains 15 residues. CDR1 is SGHVS and CDR2 is FQNEAQ in the germline V gene. This CDR3 reads CASSRPEGGNEKLFF. In DNA form, the CDR3 reads TGTGCCAGCAGCCGTCCAGAGGGAGGGAACGAAAAACTGTTTTTT.

The rearrangement links TRBV6-5 to TRBJ1-1; maybe TRBD1 (5 bases). Germline V gene data show CDR1 as MNHEY and CDR2 as SVGAGI. This CDR3 contains 10 residues. V gave up 6 bases and J gave up 8 bases, with 7 bases separating them. CDR3 sequence: CASRNREAFF. The CDR3 DNA sequence: TGTGCCAGCAGAAACAGGGAAGCTTTCTTT.

The genes are TRBV27 and TRBJ2-1, with 11 positions matching TRBD2. The CDR3 is made up of 16 amino acids. Losses at the gene ends were 3 bases for V and 6 bases for J; bases not matched to a gene: 7. CDR1 MNHEY and CDR2 SMNVEV come from the germline V gene (reference sequence). The CDR3 nucleotides are TGTGCCAGCAGTTTGAAAACCGGGACTAGCGGCAATGAGCAGTTCTTC. Translating it yields CASSLKTGTSGNEQFF.

The chain uses TRBV28 and TRBJ1-5, with a possible D match to TRBD1 (5 bases). V was trimmed by 7 bases and J by 2 bases, leaving 18 bases between them. This CDR3 spans 16 amino acids. Germline values: CDR1 MDHEN, CDR2 SYDVKM. The CDR3 nucleotides read TGTGCCAGCAAAGAAGGGGCAGGGATAGGCAATCAGCCCCAGCATTTT. It specifies CASKEGAGIGNQPQHF.

The chain couples TRBV7-2 to TRBJ2-3; TRBD1 is a possible D gene (6 bases). Trimming left V 5 bases short and J 6 bases short, with 15 bases between. The CDR3 loop spans 14 amino acids. Germline V CDR1 and CDR2: SGHTA, FQGNSA. CDR3 in amino acids: CASSQKGVADTQYF. The CDR3 nucleotides read TGTGCCAGCAGCCAAAAGGGGGTGGCGGATACGCAGTATTTT.

For this clone: This sample also contains other DNA sequences that code for the same CDR3. This chain links TRBV5-1 with TRBJ2-7; no firm D call. The germline V gene has CDR1 SGHRS and CDR2 YFSETQ. V was shortened by 0 bases and J by 3 bases, with 10 bases between the two germline ends. This CDR3 is built from 14 residues. CDR3 region: CASSLVAGSYEQYF. The CDR3 nucleotides read TGCGCCAGCAGCTTGGTCGCAGGTAGCTACGAGCAGTACTTC.

This chain uses TRBV3-1 (or the pseudogene TRBV3-2) with TRBJ2-3; 11 nucleotides match TRBD2. The V and J ends lost 0 bases and 4 bases, in that order; junction bases with no gene match: 3. CDR3 length: 16 amino acids. The germline gives CDR1 LGHDT, CDR2 YNNKEL (reference sequence). The chain's CDR3 is CASSQDLSGGADTQYF. Written as DNA, the CDR3 is TGTGCCAGCAGCCAAGATCTTAGCGGGGGGGCAGATACGCAGTATTTT.

This clone was seen just once. As DNA, the CDR3 is TGTGCCAGCAGCTTAGCCCCGGACAGTTCCTACGAGCAGTACTTC. This sequence encodes CASSLAPDSSYEQYF. V usage is TRBV11-1 and J usage is TRBJ2-7; weak D call: TRBD1 (6 bases). The CDR3 is 15 amino acids. V was clipped by 0 bases and J by 1 base, with 10 bases between them. Germline loops: CDR1 SGHAT, CDR2 FQDESV (reference sequence).

The J gene is TRBJ1-1, the V gene TRBV20-1; tentatively, D is TRBD1 (6 bases). Germline CDR1 DFQATT, CDR2 SNEGSKA (reference sequence). This CDR3 spans 15 amino acids. V was shortened by 3 bases and J by 1 base, with 15 bases between the two germline ends. The CDR3 loop is CSASFPTDRNTEAFF. CDR3 nucleotides: TGCAGTGCTAGTTTCCCCACGGACAGGAACACTGAAGCTTTCTTT.

The V and J genes are TRBV12-3 or TRBV12-4 and TRBJ1-6; D is possibly TRBD1 (6 bases). The CDR3 spans 12 residues. The ends were cut back, 4 bases at V and 9 bases at J, with 7 bases in the middle. The CDR3 reads CASSSQGSPLHF. The CDR3 nucleotides are TGTGCCAGCAGTTCACAGGGTTCACCCCTCCACTTT.

This chain joins TRBV5-6 and TRBJ1-2, with 9 bases lining up with TRBD1. Trimming cost V 3 bases and J 4 bases; bases outside gene matches: 4. From germline, CDR1 is SGHDT and CDR2 YYEEEE. The CDR3 covers 14 residues. The CDR3 here is CASSWDRATYGYTF. CDR3 coding DNA: TGTGCCAGCAGCTGGGACAGGGCCACCTATGGCTACACCTTC.